What follows are 17 T cell receptor beta chains derived from one specimen sequenced in a study of beta chain features in type 1 diabetes. Expressed TCRB transcripts got sequenced, as all isolated RNA was reverse transcribed. Some clones are missing from TCRdb's copy, which holds only in-frame ones; the method was immunoSEQ multiplex PCR. Of almost 350,000 clones detected, 8% appear once; the ten largest clones hold under 0.5%. Sequenced input: central memory CD4+ T cells from blood. These receptors all stem from a young woman in good health.

With regard to this clone: The junction departs from the called germline gene at one end, perhaps through a read error. CDR3 in amino acids: CAISESVVARKETQYF. Written as DNA, the CDR3 is TGTGCCATCAGTGAGTCGGTGGTAGCCCGGAAAGAGACCCAGTACTTC. V usage is TRBV6-1 and J usage is TRBJ2-5, with D unclear. The CDR3 loop spans 16 amino acids. The germline gives CDR1 MNHNS, CDR2 SASEGT.

J is TRBJ1-2 and V is TRBV29-1; the D gene is possibly TRBD1 (5 bases). There are 14 residues in the CDR3. Trimming removed 1 base at V and 2 bases at J, with 11 bases between. Germline V lookup: CDR1 SQVTM, CDR2 ANQGSEA. This chain's CDR3 is CSVEGRGKNYGYTF. Written as DNA, the CDR3 is TGCAGCGTTGAAGGTCGGGGGAAAAACTATGGCTACACCTTC. The full variable domain, in which reference TRBV29-1 and TRBJ1-2 provide the parts outside the CDR3, is SAVISQKPSRDICQRGTSLTIQCQVDSQVTMMFWYRQQPGQSLTLIATANQGSEATYESGFVIDKFPISRPNLTFSTLTVSNMSPEDSSIYLCSVEGRGKNYGYTFGSGTRLTVV.

There are a few counts of this clone. The chain combines TRBV4-1 with TRBJ2-7, with D maybe TRBD2 (6 bases). With 0 bases removed from V and 7 bases from J, the gap between germline ends came to 22 bases. CDR3 length: 17 residues. Germline-derived CDR1 and CDR2 are MGHRA and YSYEKL. The CDR3 DNA is TGCGCCAGCAGCCAAGACCCGGCGGGGACGGTGAGAGGAGAGCAGTACTTC. Translated: CASSQDPAGTVRGEQYF.

Notes on this clone: At the DNA level, this CDR3 is encoded by other sequences in the same sample as well. V is TRBV10-3 and J is TRBJ2-3; no clear D gene. The CDR3 is 12 amino acids. Germline values: CDR1 ENHRY, CDR2 SYGVKD. The V end lost 0 bases, the J end lost 4 bases, and 2 bases lay between the germline ends. The CDR3 bases are TGTGCCATCAGTGAGTCTGCAGATACGCAGTATTTT. As protein: CAISESADTQYF.

This clone was counted only a few times. The J gene is TRBJ1-2, the V gene TRBV28; 8 nucleotides align to TRBD1. Per germline, CDR1 MDHEN and CDR2 SYDVKM. Trimming removed 2 bases from V and 4 bases from J; junction bases left unmatched: 9. This CDR3 has 16 amino acids. CDR3: CASSLGSGDRPYGYTF. Here the CDR3 DNA reads TGTGCCAGCAGTTTAGGTTCAGGGGACAGGCCCTATGGCTACACCTTC.

This rearrangement joins TRBV5-4 to TRBJ1-2; 8 positions agree with TRBD1. CDR3 length equals 13 residues. CDR1 and CDR2 from the germline V gene are SGHNT and YYREEE (reference sequence). V dropped 4 bases and J dropped 4; count of bases not matched to a gene: 3. The chain's CDR3 is CASSPTGVYGYTF. In DNA, the CDR3 is TGTGCCAGCAGCCCGACAGGGGTCTATGGCTACACCTTC.

This clone has more than one count but fewer than ten. V and J are TRBV15 and TRBJ2-1; 14 bases are shared with TRBD2. There are 17 residues in the CDR3. V was pared by 1 base and J by 8 bases, with 7 bases of the junction left unmatched. Germline CDR1 is LNHNV and CDR2 is YYDKDF (reference sequence). CDR3 residues: CATSRAPGLAGVDEQFF. CDR3 DNA: TGTGCCACCAGCAGAGCTCCGGGACTAGCGGGAGTCGATGAGCAGTTCTTC.

The CDR3 region has the DNA TGTGCCAGCAGTGTAGGCGCGTCTGGGGCTTACCAGTTCTTC. Translating it yields CASSVGASGAYQFF. The chain uses TRBV2 and TRBJ2-1; tentatively, D is TRBD1 (5 bases). The CDR3 consists of 14 residues. The germline V gene encodes CDR1 SNHLY and CDR2 FYNNEI. V was pared by 4 bases and J by 13 bases, with 20 bases between.

This chain uses TRBV23-1 with TRBJ2-1; the match to TRBD2 covers 14 bases. TRBV23-1 has ORF status, its function being uncertain. The CDR3 consists of 17 residues. V gave up 8 bases and J gave up 10 bases; unmatched junction bases: 16. DNA for the CDR3: TGCGCCAGCCCAGAGTGGGGACTAGCGGGAGAAATGAGGGAGCAGTTCTTC. Translation gives CASPEWGLAGEMREQFF.

This clone was counted a few times. The gene calls are TRBV6-5 and TRBJ1-1, with 9 bases aligning to TRBD1. Germline trimming cut 6 bases from V and 3 bases from J; bases unmatched to any gene: 8. The germline CDR1 and CDR2 sequences are MNHEY and SVGAGI. The CDR3 consists of 15 residues. This CDR3 reads CASRRQTGGHTEAFF. The CDR3, as DNA: TGTGCCAGCAGGCGCCAGACAGGGGGGCACACTGAAGCTTTCTTT.

This clone was detected a few times. The chain couples TRBV5-4 to TRBJ2-1; 9 bases match TRBD2. From germline, CDR1 is SGHNT and CDR2 YYREEE (reference sequence). The V segment lost 2 bases and the J segment 9 bases; nucleotides outside the gene matches: 9. The CDR3 has 15 amino acids. CDR3 loop: CASSFSGRGGSEQFF. CDR3 nucleotides: TGTGCCAGCAGCTTTAGCGGGAGAGGCGGGAGTGAGCAGTTCTTC.

This clone occurred a few times. V is TRBV27 and J is TRBJ1-2; D not resolved. The CDR3 contains 16 residues. Germline-derived CDR1 and CDR2 are MNHEY and SMNVEV (reference sequence). Between the trimmed V and J ends, which lost 6 bases and 4 bases, there was a span of 21 bases. The CDR3 DNA is TGTGCCAGCAGCCAACGGAAGGCAAAAGAAGGCTATGGCTACACCTTC. Its protein product is CASSQRKAKEGYGYTF.

This clone was recorded a few times. CDR3: CASKGNFYEQYF. In nucleotides, the CDR3 is TGTGCCAGCAAGGGGAACTTCTACGAGCAGTACTTC. The chain recombines TRBV28 with TRBJ2-7; D is possibly TRBD1 (5 bases). This CDR3 is built from 12 residues. Trimming cost V 7 bases and J 3 bases, with 10 bases left between them. Per germline, CDR1 MDHEN and CDR2 SYDVKM.

The V call is TRBV18, the J call TRBJ1-5; D remains ambiguous. Germline CDR1 is KGHSH and CDR2 is LQKENI. This CDR3 region has 16 residues. V was pared by 2 bases and J by 7 bases, with 18 bases between. CDR3 loop: CASSPRGGGDGQPQHF. CDR3 DNA: TGTGCCAGCTCACCAAGAGGTGGAGGCGATGGCCAGCCCCAGCATTTT.

V is TRBV7-8 and J is TRBJ2-1; no reliable D call. With 5 bases removed from V and 8 bases from J, the gap between germline ends came to 7 bases. This CDR3 is built from 11 residues. Germline V gives CDR1 SGHVS, CDR2 FQNEAQ. Here the CDR3 reads CASSLYDEQFF. The CDR3 coding sequence is TGTGCCAGCAGCCTGTATGATGAGCAGTTCTTC.

This clone has a handful of counts. This chain links TRBV2 with TRBJ2-3, with D perhaps matching TRBD2 (6 bases). This CDR3 is 15 amino acids long. V shed 4 bases and J shed 3 bases, with 14 bases lying between them. Germline CDR1 and CDR2: SNHLY and FYNNEI. The CDR3 sequence: CASSVGLARTDTQYF. The CDR3 DNA reads TGTGCCAGCAGTGTAGGGCTAGCGAGGACAGATACGCAGTATTTT.

The V gene is TRBV5-1, the J gene TRBJ2-3; D gene ambiguous. The CDR3 is made up of 13 amino acids. Germline assignment: CDR1 SGHRS and CDR2 YFSETQ. V was clipped by 6 bases and J by 1 base, with 9 bases between them. CDR3 nucleotide sequence: TGCGCCAGCATGTACGCGGGCACAGATACGCAGTATTTT. It is translated as CASMYAGTDTQYF.